A single sample is the source of the 17 T cell receptor beta chains below, sequenced in a study of regulatory T cells in long-lasting Graves disease. Time point reported: newly diagnosed GD, antithyroid drugs for less than 3 months. PBMCs were the source of the RNA used for TCR sequencing. The authors built TCR beta libraries using iRepertoire HTBI primers and Arm-PCR of CDR3 regions. One entry per CDR3 protein results from TCRdb running MiXCR on the multiplex PCR reads. The repertoire holds 400,000 to 450,000 distinct CDR3 sequences, roughly 17% seen once, with about 10% in the top ten. These data are also associated with another study on T cells in Graves' hyperthyroidism and ophthalmopathy.

The specimen comprised peripheral blood mononuclear cells (PBMCs), sampled at new diagnosis, from a patient treated with antithyroid drugs. The receptor source for this set is a woman aged 25 to 39 with Graves disease.

This clonotype was picked up one time. This may be a read error: a much more frequent sequence differs by one nucleotide. This chain joins TRBV7-8 and TRBJ2-3; possible D gene TRBD1, 5 bases. The DNA end is a closer match to TRBJ1-1, so the J assignment may be wrong. This CDR3 has 13 residues. The germline V gene has CDR1 SGHVS and CDR2 FQNEAQ. The DNA for the CDR3 is TGTGCCAGCAGCCTAGGACGGGGGGTGACAGCTTTCTTT. Its translation: CASSLGRGVTAFF.

This clonotype showed up many times. This sequence joins TRBV20-1 and TRBJ1-5; the match to TRBD1 covers 8 bases. The V segment lost 6 bases and the J segment 4 bases; nucleotides outside the gene matches: 11. This CDR3 comprises 15 residues. The germline CDR1 and CDR2 sequences are DFQATT and SNEGSKA (reference sequence). In DNA form, the CDR3 reads TGCAGTGCCCAGGGGGCCCGACGCTCAAATCAGCCCCAGCATTTT. Translation: CSAQGARRSNQPQHF.

The chain carries TRBV30 and TRBJ1-1; D is unclear. The V and J ends lost 3 bases and 1 base respectively, with 9 bases between them. CDR3 size: 13 residues. Germline CDR1 GTSNPN, CDR2 SVGIG (reference sequence). CDR3 nucleotides: TGTGCCTGGAGGCTCTCGGGGAACACTGAAGCTTTCTTT. It codes for CAWRLSGNTEAFF.

In this sample, this clonotype turned up many times. The gene calls are TRBV11-2 and TRBJ2-5; no firm D call. Germline CDR1 reads SGHAT; CDR2 reads FQNNGV. This CDR3 region has 13 residues. Trimming shortened V by 3 bases and J by 3 bases, and 8 bases separated the two germline ends. The CDR3 protein is CASSFRNEETQYF. For the CDR3, the DNA is TGTGCCAGCAGCTTCAGAAATGAAGAGACCCAGTACTTC.

This clonotype was counted between two and nine times. The CDR3 sequence: CASSVMTGRRETQYF. The CDR3 nucleotides read TGTGCCAGCAGCGTCATGACAGGACGAAGAGAGACCCAGTACTTC. This rearrangement joins TRBV5-6 to TRBJ2-5; possibly TRBD1 for D (6 bases). This CDR3 spans 15 amino acids. Germline V gives CDR1 SGHDT, CDR2 YYEEEE. Trimming stripped 4 bases from V and 4 bases from J, with 17 bases between.

This clonotype was seen repeatedly, ten times or more. This chain connects TRBV20-1 to TRBJ2-3; D unclear. The CDR3 extends over 14 amino acids. V lost 5 bases, J lost 0 bases, and 12 bases lay in between. Germline V gene sequence: CDR1 DFQATT, CDR2 SNEGSKA (reference sequence). CDR3 region: CSARSTDSTDTQYF. The CDR3 DNA reads as TGCAGTGCTCGAAGCACCGATAGCACAGATACGCAGTATTTT.

The CDR3 DNA is TGTGCCAGCAGTTCCCCGACTAGCGGGGGCTACAATGAGCAGTTCTTC. It specifies CASSSPTSGGYNEQFF. The genes are TRBV27 and TRBJ2-1; 12 bases agree with TRBD2. The trim removed 4 bases at V and 3 bases at J, leaving 4 bases unmatched. This CDR3 is 16 amino acids long. Germline V lookup: CDR1 MNHEY, CDR2 SMNVEV (reference sequence).

The chain carries TRBV5-1 and TRBJ1-2; a possible D gene is TRBD1 (6 bases). V was cut by 4 bases and J by 10 bases, with 23 bases left in between. This CDR3 has 15 amino acids. Germline V gene data show CDR1 as SGHRS and CDR2 as YFSETQ. The DNA of the CDR3 is TGCGCCAGCAGCACCGTGACAGGAGAGCCTTTCGACTACACCTTC. Amino acid sequence: CASSTVTGEPFDYTF. The full variable domain, rest sourced from reference TRBV5-1 and TRBJ1-2, is KAGVTQTPRYLIKTRGQQVTLSCSPISGHRSVSWYQQTPGQGLQFLFEYFSETQRNKGNFPGRFSGRQFSNSRSEMNVSTLELGDSALYLCASSTVTGEPFDYTFGSGTRLTVV.

The table lists this clonotype with a few counts. V and J are TRBV5-1 and TRBJ2-5, with D possibly matching TRBD1 (5 bases). The germline V gene encodes CDR1 SGHRS and CDR2 YFSETQ. The CDR3 sequence is 16 residues long. V was clipped by 2 bases and J by 4 bases, with 18 bases between them. Written as DNA, the CDR3 is TGCGCCAGCAGCTTCAGTACAGGTGAACTACCAGAGACCCAGTACTTC. Amino acid sequence: CASSFSTGELPETQYF.

This clonotype was observed many times. The chain joins TRBV18 to TRBJ1-2; the D gene is possibly TRBD1 (6 bases). The CDR3 is 14 residues long. Germline CDR1 is KGHSH and CDR2 is LQKENI. CDR3 DNA: TGTGAGACTCGCGGGGGCGCTTGGGACTATGGCTACACCTTC. Residues: CETRGGAWDYGYTF.

The J gene is TRBJ2-7, the V gene TRBV15, with 7 nucleotides matching TRBD1. V dropped 2 bases and J dropped 0; count of bases not matched to a gene: 10. Germline CDR1 reads LNHNV; CDR2 reads YYDKDF (reference sequence). CDR3 length equals 17 residues. The CDR3 reads CATSRHAGTDYSYEQYF. Written as DNA, the CDR3 is TGTGCCACCAGCAGACATGCCGGGACAGACTACTCCTACGAGCAGTACTTC.

In this sample, this clonotype turned up many times. V gene TRBV20-1 combines with J gene TRBJ1-2; possible D gene TRBD1, 6 bases. CDR1 and CDR2 (germline): DFQATT, SNEGSKA (reference sequence). V was clipped by 4 bases and J by 1 base, with 19 bases between them. CDR3 size: 16 residues. CDR3 in DNA: TGCAGTGCTAAAGCACAGGGACACTCTGATAACTATGGCTACACCTTC. Residues: CSAKAQGHSDNYGYTF.

The chain uses TRBV5-1 and TRBJ2-1; D uncertain. The CDR3 has 15 amino acids. V gave up 5 bases and J gave up 0 bases, with 12 bases separating them. CDR1 and CDR2 (germline): SGHRS, YFSETQ. DNA for the CDR3: TGCGCCAGCAGTACAACAGCGTCCTCCTACAATGAGCAGTTCTTC. Its protein is CASSTTASSYNEQFF.

This clonotype appeared a few times. CDR3 amino acids: CASSLGRVRSGANVLTF. CDR3 nucleotide sequence: TGCGCCAGCAGCTTGGGCAGGGTTCGTTCGGGGGCCAACGTCCTGACTTTC. The chain combines TRBV5-1 with TRBJ2-6; perhaps TRBD1 as D (5 bases). Germline CDR1 and CDR2: SGHRS and YFSETQ. Trimming shortened V by 0 bases and J by 4 bases, and 14 bases separated the two germline ends. The CDR3 is 17 residues long.

This clonotype was picked up a small number of times. The chain joins TRBV4-2 to TRBJ2-3; tentatively, D is TRBD2 (6 bases). Trimming stripped 0 bases from V and 6 bases from J, with 7 bases between. Germline lookup yields CDR1 LGHNA and CDR2 YNFKEQ. This CDR3 is 13 amino acids long. The CDR3 coding sequence is TGTGCCAGCAGCCAAGATCGGGGGGATACGCAGTATTTT. It yields the protein CASSQDRGDTQYF.

In this sample, this clonotype turned up a few times. The rearrangement uses TRBV15 and TRBJ1-4; 10 bases align to TRBD1. This CDR3 contains 17 residues. The germline CDR1 and CDR2 sequences are LNHNV and YYDKDF (reference sequence). Trimming at V came to 1 base and at J to 6 bases, leaving 8 bases not matched to a gene. Written as DNA, the CDR3 is TGTGCCACCAGCAGAGCCCCGGGACAGGGGTATGATGAAAAACTGTTTTTT. This codes for CATSRAPGQGYDEKLFF.

This clonotype was seen a few times. V is TRBV30 and J is TRBJ2-5, with D possibly called TRBD1 or TRBD2 (6 bases each). CDR3 size: 14 residues. V was trimmed by 4 bases and J by 6 bases, leaving 18 bases between them. Germline CDR1 GTSNPN, CDR2 SVGIG (reference sequence). The CDR3 reads CAWKKWGAQKTQYF. Written as DNA, the CDR3 is TGTGCCTGGAAGAAGTGGGGGGCGCAAAAGACCCAGTACTTC.